The next 26 T cell receptor beta chains were all read from a single sample in a study of OX40 agonist ivuxolimab in advanced cancers. The method was immunoSEQ multiplex PCR; TCRdb's version includes in-frame clones alone and lacks a portion of them. The table has 45,000 to 60,000 clones, about nine tenths seen once. This material consisted of CD4+ or CD8+ T cells sorted from blood, taken in a trial of the OX40 agonist ivuxolimab. Receptors originate from an adult with an advanced solid tumor such as melanoma, head and neck, liver or kidney cancer.

CDR3 loop: CASSLQERGTYEQYF. CDR3 bases: TGTGCCAGCAGCTTACAAGAGCGGGGAACCTACGAGCAGTACTTC. V is TRBV7-9 and J is TRBJ2-7; 7 nucleotides align to TRBD2. This CDR3 is built from 15 residues. With 2 bases clipped from V and 2 bases from J, the junction kept 6 bases outside the gene matches. Germline V gives CDR1 SEHNR, CDR2 FQNEAQ (reference sequence).

The chain joins TRBV5-6 to TRBJ2-5; 8 bases are shared with TRBD1. V dropped 4 bases and J dropped 2; count of bases not matched to a gene: 1. This CDR3 has 13 amino acids. CDR1 SGHDT and CDR2 YYEEEE come from the germline V gene. CDR3 bases: TGTGCCAGCAGCAACAGGGGGCAAGAGACCCAGTACTTC. It yields the protein CASSNRGQETQYF.

This chain links TRBV19 with TRBJ1-1; D unclear. The CDR3 extends over 13 amino acids. CDR1 is LNHDA and CDR2 is SQIVND in the germline V gene (reference sequence). V shed 6 bases and J shed 4 bases, with 12 bases lying between them. The CDR3 here is CASRLSTGTEAFF. CDR3 nucleotides: TGTGCCAGTAGACTGTCTACCGGCACTGAAGCTTTCTTT.

The chain joins TRBV11-2 to TRBJ2-7, with no clear D. Germline V gene sequence: CDR1 SGHAT, CDR2 FQNNGV. CDR3 size: 12 residues. The ends were cut back, 5 bases at V and 1 base at J, with 6 bases in the middle. In DNA, the CDR3 is TGTGCCAGCAGCCAGAGGTCCTACGAGCAGTACTTC. Protein sequence: CASSQRSYEQYF.

CDR3 in DNA: TGTGCCAGCAGCTTAGAGGGGAGGGCCTCCTACGAGCAGTACTTC. The encoded protein is CASSLEGRASYEQYF. This sequence joins TRBV11-2 and TRBJ2-7; 7 positions match TRBD2. Losses at the gene ends were 0 bases for V and 0 bases for J; bases not matched to a gene: 2. This CDR3 spans 15 amino acids. Germline loops: CDR1 SGHAT, CDR2 FQNNGV.

The V call is TRBV27, the J call TRBJ2-1; 8 bases align to TRBD2. CDR1 and CDR2 (germline): MNHEY, SMNVEV (reference sequence). The CDR3 is made up of 17 amino acids. The V gene end was trimmed by 2 bases and the J gene end by 1 base; junction bases not matched to a gene: 7. The CDR3 DNA sequence: TGTGCCAGCAGTTTACTGGCGGGAGGACTATCCTACAATGAGCAGTTCTTC. Its translation: CASSLLAGGLSYNEQFF.

This chain uses TRBV6-5 with TRBJ2-2; D is unresolved. The CDR3 consists of 13 residues. The V gene lost 7 bases and the J gene lost 2 bases, with 8 bases spanning the gap. CDR1 is MNHEY, CDR2 SVGAGI, per germline. For the CDR3, the DNA is TGTGCCAGCACCGACACAAACACCGGGGAGCTGTTTTTT. It specifies CASTDTNTGELFF.

V is TRBV11-2 and J is TRBJ2-7; D unclear. V gave up 3 bases and J gave up 4 bases, with 7 bases separating them. The CDR3 is 12 amino acids. From germline, CDR1 is SGHAT and CDR2 FQNNGV. The DNA of the CDR3 is TGTGCCAGCAGCTTTTCGCCTTACGAGCAGTACTTC. It specifies CASSFSPYEQYF.

This rearrangement joins TRBV4-2 to TRBJ2-7; TRBD2 matches 8 bases. Looked up from germline, CDR1 is LGHNA and CDR2 is YNFKEQ. V lost 0 bases to trimming and J lost 4 bases; unmatched junction nucleotides: 5. The CDR3 has 15 amino acids. The CDR3 DNA reads TGTGCCAGCAGCCAAGAGGGAGCGGGAGTTTACGAGCAGTACTTC. Its translation: CASSQEGAGVYEQYF.

The genes are TRBV11-3 and TRBJ2-2; D is unclear. This CDR3 has 13 amino acids. CDR1 SGHNT and CDR2 YENEEA come from the germline V gene. V lost 5 bases and J 9 bases, leaving 13 bases between the germline ends. As DNA, the CDR3 is TGTGCCAGCAGCGCTGACCCCTCGAGGGAGCTGTTTTTT. Its translation: CASSADPSRELFF.

The V gene is TRBV5-5, the J gene TRBJ2-7, with 10 nucleotides matching TRBD1. Per germline, CDR1 SGHKS and CDR2 YYEKEE (reference sequence). The CDR3 is made up of 16 amino acids. J lost 6 bases, V lost 4 bases, and 13 bases had no gene match. The CDR3 nucleotides read TGTGCCAGCAGCCGCAGGCTGGGACAGGGGTCCCTCGAGCAGTACTTC. Its translation: CASSRRLGQGSLEQYF.

The rearrangement links TRBV11-2 to TRBJ1-1; 7 bases match TRBD1. The ends lost 5 bases at V and 5 bases at J; junction bases unmatched: 11. Germline V lookup: CDR1 SGHAT, CDR2 FQNNGV. This CDR3 comprises 15 residues. The CDR3 nucleotides are TGTGCCAGCAGCCCAGGGGGGGTGGGACAGACTGAAGCTTTCTTT. This sequence encodes CASSPGGVGQTEAFF.

The chain carries TRBV14 and TRBJ2-5; D call uncertain. The CDR3 is 13 amino acids. The V end was cut by 0 bases, the J end by 1 base, with 3 bases between. Germline V CDR1 and CDR2: SGHDN, FVKESK. CDR3 loop: CASSQESQETQYF. CDR3 DNA: TGTGCCAGCAGCCAAGAATCCCAAGAGACCCAGTACTTC.

CDR3 amino acids: CASSFSRDRENEKLFF. The CDR3, as DNA: TGTGCCAGCAGTTTCTCCCGGGACAGGGAAAATGAAAAACTGTTTTTT. This rearrangement joins TRBV28 to TRBJ1-4; TRBD1 agrees at 9 bases. This CDR3 has 16 amino acids. CDR1 MDHEN and CDR2 SYDVKM come from the germline V gene. Trimming at V came to 3 bases and at J to 5 bases, leaving 7 bases not matched to a gene. Full variable domain (outside the CDR3, taken from reference TRBV28 and TRBJ1-4): DVKVTQSSRYLVKRTGEKVFLECVQDMDHENMFWYRQDPGLGLRLIYFSYDVKMKEKGDIPEGYSVSREKKERFSLILESASTNQTSMYLCASSFSRDRENEKLFFGSGTQLSVL.

The CDR3 nucleotides read TGTGCCAGCACCTATCAGGCTAGCGGGACCTACGAGCAGTACTTC. Translation gives CASTYQASGTYEQYF. The V and J genes are TRBV28 and TRBJ2-7; TRBD2 matches 9 bases. Germline CDR1 reads MDHEN; CDR2 reads SYDVKM. This CDR3 has 15 residues. V gave up 7 bases and J gave up 2 bases; unmatched junction bases: 9.

J is TRBJ2-7 and V is TRBV4-1; 8 bases agree with TRBD2. V was pared by 1 base and J by 0 bases, with 8 bases of the junction left unmatched. The germline V gene has CDR1 MGHRA and CDR2 YSYEKL. This CDR3 is built from 17 residues. CDR3 region: CASSQVLAGRSSYEQYF. The CDR3 DNA reads TGCGCCAGCAGCCAAGTGCTAGCGGGCAGGAGCTCCTACGAGCAGTACTTC.

In this sample, this clone turned up a few times. The chain combines TRBV5-6 with TRBJ1-5, with D uncertain. V lost 1 base, J lost 4 bases, and 6 bases lay in between. The CDR3 totals 13 residues. Germline assignment: CDR1 SGHDT and CDR2 YYEEEE. The CDR3 nucleotides read TGTGCCAGCAGCTTGTTGGGGAATCAGCCCCAGCATTTT. Amino acid sequence: CASSLLGNQPQHF.

V gene TRBV7-9 combines with J gene TRBJ1-1; D remains ambiguous. Trimming stripped 0 bases from V and 1 base from J, with 3 bases between. This CDR3 comprises 13 residues. Germline V gives CDR1 SEHNR, CDR2 FQNEAQ (reference sequence). CDR3 protein: CASSLAGNTEAFF. In nucleotides, the CDR3 is TGTGCCAGCAGCTTAGCGGGGAACACTGAAGCTTTCTTT.

This sequence joins TRBV4-1 and TRBJ2-6; D gene uncertain. Per the germline V gene, CDR1 is MGHRA and CDR2 is YSYEKL. Trimming pared 0 bases from V and 0 bases from J, leaving 6 bases between. This CDR3 has 16 amino acids. The CDR3 loop is CASSQDWSSGANVLTF. The DNA of the CDR3 is TGCGCCAGCAGCCAAGATTGGAGCTCTGGGGCCAACGTCCTGACTTTC.

J is TRBJ2-5 and V is TRBV7-2; D call uncertain. The V gene lost 7 bases and the J gene lost 2 bases, with 11 bases spanning the gap. The CDR3 is 13 amino acids. Germline assignment: CDR1 SGHTA and CDR2 FQGNSA. This CDR3 is CASKPEIQETQYF. The CDR3 region has the DNA TGTGCCAGCAAACCCGAGATACAAGAGACCCAGTACTTC.

This chain connects TRBV7-3 to TRBJ2-1; D is uncertain. Germline CDR1 and CDR2: SGHTA and FQGTGA. Trimming took off 1 base at V and 0 bases at J, with 7 bases between the two ends. The CDR3 is 15 residues long. As DNA, the CDR3 is TGTGCCAGCAGCTTAAGCCCGAGCTCCTACAATGAGCAGTTCTTC. Protein product: CASSLSPSSYNEQFF.

This chain joins TRBV7-9 and TRBJ2-7, with no clear D. Germline V gene sequence: CDR1 SEHNR, CDR2 FQNEAQ (reference sequence). Trimming took off 0 bases at V and 7 bases at J, with 7 bases between the two ends. The CDR3 contains 12 residues. The CDR3 nucleotides are TGTGCCAGCAGCTTAGCACTGGGGGAGCAGTACTTC. This encodes CASSLALGEQYF.

In the case of this clone: Relative to the germline gene, one junction end is altered; a read error may explain this. The rearrangement joins TRBV4-3 to TRBJ2-7; TRBD1 matches at 10 bases. The CDR3 is made up of 15 amino acids. The germline V gene encodes CDR1 LGHNA and CDR2 YSLEER. The CDR3 DNA follows: TGCGCCAGCAGTCAAGACAGGGGGCCCTCCTACGAGCAGTACTTC. Translation gives CASSQDRGPSYEQYF.

The genes are TRBV7-6 and TRBJ2-1; TRBD1 might be the D (6 bases). The CDR3 is 13 amino acids. Germline V lookup: CDR1 SGHVS, CDR2 FNYEAQ. V lost 5 bases, J lost 8 bases, and 13 bases lay in between. This CDR3 reads CASSPPGVHEQFF. CDR3 sequence (DNA): TGTGCCAGCAGCCCCCCAGGGGTGCATGAGCAGTTCTTC.

CDR3 DNA sequence: TGTGCCTGGACCAGGGACGTCCTTGGCTACACCTTC. Translation gives CAWTRDVLGYTF. V usage is TRBV30 and J usage is TRBJ1-2; possible D gene TRBD1, 5 bases. V was pared by 4 bases and J by 7 bases, with 13 bases between. From germline, CDR1 is GTSNPN and CDR2 SVGIG (reference sequence). The CDR3 length is 12 residues.

This clone was observed a few times. V and J are TRBV15 and TRBJ2-7; 8 bases agree with TRBD2. Germline CDR1 is LNHNV and CDR2 is YYDKDF (reference sequence). The junction had 6 bases not matched to a gene; V was cut back by 6 bases and J by 5 bases. The CDR3 consists of 13 residues. As DNA, the CDR3 is TGTGCCACCAGGCCGCGGGGGGTAAACGAGCAGTACTTC. Residues: CATRPRGVNEQYF.